The 27 T cell receptor beta chains given below trace back to one sample, sequenced in a study of T cells in localized non-small cell lung cancer. TCRdb's table, derived via immunoSEQ multiplex PCR, lists solely in-frame clones and lacks some. The data hold 850 to 1,400 clones, with about a quarter observed a single time. Sequencing was performed on normal lung tissue next to the tumor, taken before any cancer treatment. The receptors here all came from a female donor over 55 with stage III lung adenocarcinoma.

Only a few counts were recorded for this clone. The V and J genes are TRBV19 and TRBJ2-7, with a weak D call TRBD1 (6 bases). Germline loops: CDR1 LNHDA, CDR2 SQIVND (reference sequence). Trimming shortened V by 3 bases and J by 1 base, and 10 bases separated the two germline ends. This CDR3 is built from 14 residues. CDR3 DNA: TGTGCCAGTAGTATTCAGGGGCGGTCCTACGAGCAGTACTTC. Residues: CASSIQGRSYEQYF.

Regarding this clone: The junction and the germline gene differ at one end; a read error may be behind it. The chain is built from TRBV11-3 and TRBJ2-1, with 7 bases lining up with TRBD2. The CDR3 has 15 residues. Per germline, CDR1 SGHNT and CDR2 YENEEA. In nucleotides, the CDR3 is TGTGCCAGCAGCCTAGAGCGGGGAGGCCACAATGAGCAGTTCTTC. It specifies CASSLERGGHNEQFF. Supplemented by reference TRBV11-3 and TRBJ2-1, the full variable domain reads EAGVVQSPRYKIIEKKQPVAFWCNPISGHNTLYWYLQNLGQGPELLIRYENEEAVDDSQLPKDRFSAERLKGVDSTLKIQPAELGDSAVYLCASSLERGGHNEQFFGPGTRLTVL.

Only a few counts were recorded for this clone. The genes are TRBV29-1 and TRBJ2-1, with 9 bases fitting TRBD1. Looked up from germline, CDR1 is SQVTM and CDR2 is ANQGSEA. The CDR3 extends over 14 amino acids. V shed 7 bases, J shed 4 bases, and the junction held 8 bases outside the gene matches. CDR3 sequence: CSAIGQGIYNEQFF. The CDR3 DNA reads TGCAGCGCCATAGGACAGGGGATTTACAATGAGCAGTTCTTC.

In its sample, this clone was seen a few times. For the CDR3, the DNA is TGTGCCAGCAGTTACCGGGTCCGGGGATCCTACGAGCAGTACTTC. This gives the protein CASSYRVRGSYEQYF. This chain links TRBV6-8 with TRBJ2-7; D may be TRBD2 (5 bases). The CDR3 extends over 15 amino acids. The germline gives CDR1 MNHGY, CDR2 SAAAGT. V lost 2 bases and J 1 base, leaving 12 bases between the germline ends.

As regards this clone: One end of the junction is discordant with germline, which a read error may explain. The rearrangement links TRBV6-8 to TRBJ1-2, with 7 bases aligning to TRBD1. In germline, CDR1 is MNHGY, CDR2 SAAAGT. This CDR3 has 14 amino acids. The CDR3 reads CAISGEGQSYGYTF. The CDR3 coding sequence is TGTGCCATCAGTGGGGAGGGACAGAGCTATGGCTACACCTTC.

In this sample, this clone turned up a few times. This chain links TRBV19 with TRBJ1-1; D not certain. V shed 10 bases and J shed 5 bases, with 11 bases lying between them. CDR1 and CDR2 from the germline V gene are LNHDA and SQIVND (reference sequence). CDR3 size: 11 residues. CDR3 sequence: CATSYQTEAFF. The CDR3 coding sequence is TGTGCCACCTCGTATCAGACTGAAGCTTTCTTT. Full variable domain (missing parts from reference TRBV19 and TRBJ1-1): DGGITQSPKYLFRKEGQNVTLSCEQNLNHDAMYWYRQDPGQGLRLIYYSQIVNDFQKGDIAEGYSVSREKKESFPLTVTSAQKNPTAFYLCATSYQTEAFFGQGTRLTVV.

This clone is termed large. V and J are TRBV9 and TRBJ2-2; no firm D call. The germline V gene has CDR1 SGDLS and CDR2 YYNGEE. V was shortened by 0 bases and J by 6 bases, with 6 bases between the two germline ends. The CDR3 length is 13 residues. CDR3 region: CASSVAFSGELFF. The CDR3 region has the DNA TGTGCCAGCAGCGTAGCGTTCTCCGGGGAGCTGTTTTTT.

V and J are TRBV25-1 and TRBJ1-3, with D unclear. With 2 bases removed from V and 2 bases from J, the gap between germline ends came to 10 bases. CDR3 length equals 15 residues. The germline V gene has CDR1 MGHDK and CDR2 SYGVNS. CDR3 in amino acids: CASSETGFAGNTIYF. In DNA, the CDR3 is TGTGCCAGCAGTGAAACGGGGTTCGCTGGAAACACCATATATTTT.

This clone was counted between two and nine times. This sequence joins TRBV1 and TRBJ1-4. TRBV1 is classified as a pseudogene. The CDR3 length is 15 residues. CDR3 bases: TGCGCCAGCAGCCCCGGGCCCGGGCGTGATGAAAAACTGTTTTTT. It specifies CASSPGPGRDEKLFF.

This clone was counted between two and nine times. The V and J genes are TRBV6-8 and TRBJ2-1, with 8 positions matching TRBD2. Germline trimming cut 7 bases from V and 6 bases from J; bases unmatched to any gene: 8. CDR1 MNHGY and CDR2 SAAAGT come from the germline V gene. The CDR3 extends over 14 amino acids. This CDR3 reads CASMRGEALNEQFF. DNA for the CDR3: TGTGCCAGCATGCGGGGGGAGGCTCTCAATGAGCAGTTCTTC.

V is TRBV9 and J is TRBJ2-2; D is undetermined. Germline V lookup: CDR1 SGDLS, CDR2 YYNGEE. The CDR3 length is 15 residues. The V gene lost 0 bases and the J gene lost 0 bases, with 6 bases spanning the gap. Here the CDR3 DNA reads TGTGCCAGCAGCGTAGGGCGGTCGAACACCGGGGAGCTGTTTTTT. This codes for CASSVGRSNTGELFF.

The rearrangement links TRBV19 to TRBJ2-5; D not resolved. The CDR3 is 12 amino acids. Germline CDR1 LNHDA, CDR2 SQIVND (reference sequence). V lost 3 bases to trimming and J lost 5 bases, with 7 bases between them. This CDR3 reads CASSIMGETQYF. CDR3 sequence (DNA): TGTGCCAGTAGTATCATGGGGGAGACCCAGTACTTC.

This clone is medium-sized (0.01 to 0.1%). J is TRBJ2-2 and V is TRBV12-5; no definite D call. The CDR3 is 11 residues long. CDR1 and CDR2 (germline): LGHNT, FRNRAP. The CDR3 sequence: CASKGFGELFF. CDR3 DNA: TGTGCCAGCAAGGGATTCGGGGAGCTGTTTTTT.

This clone was counted a few times. The chain carries TRBV6-8 and TRBJ1-1; D unclear. The CDR3 loop spans 15 amino acids. V lost 0 bases and J 0 bases, leaving 8 bases between the germline ends. Germline CDR1 reads MNHGY; CDR2 reads SAAAGT. Here the CDR3 reads CASSYSPVMNTEAFF. The CDR3 coding sequence is TGTGCCAGCAGTTACTCCCCGGTCATGAACACTGAAGCTTTCTTT.

This clone counts as large (0.1 to 1%). The V call is TRBV9, the J call TRBJ1-2, with 8 positions matching TRBD1. With 4 bases clipped from V and 7 bases from J, the junction kept 12 bases outside the gene matches. CDR1 SGDLS and CDR2 YYNGEE come from the germline V gene. The CDR3 covers 15 residues. CDR3 coding DNA: TGTGCCAGCAGCCTTACTGGACAGGGTAAAGGTGGCTACACCTTC. Translated, it gives CASSLTGQGKGGYTF.

The chain links TRBV6-8 to TRBJ2-1, with D hard to call. CDR1 is MNHGY and CDR2 is SAAAGT in the germline V gene. The CDR3 consists of 12 residues. V was clipped by 7 bases and J by 9 bases, with 13 bases between them. The CDR3 protein is CASTNRVGEQFF. The DNA for the CDR3 is TGTGCCAGCACCAATAGGGTAGGTGAGCAGTTCTTC.

This clone was observed a handful of times. J is TRBJ1-3 and V is TRBV9, with D possibly matching TRBD1 (5 bases). Germline V lookup: CDR1 SGDLS, CDR2 YYNGEE. This CDR3 comprises 14 residues. The V end was cut by 4 bases, the J end by 0 bases, with 8 bases between. The CDR3 reads CASSSGTSGNTIYF. The CDR3 nucleotides are TGTGCCAGCAGCTCCGGGACCTCTGGAAACACCATATATTTT.

V is TRBV6-8 and J is TRBJ1-1; TRBD1 aligns across 9 bases. Germline V gene data show CDR1 as MNHGY and CDR2 as SAAAGT. This CDR3 has 13 residues. J gave up 7 bases and V 4 bases, and 4 bases lay outside the gene matches. CDR3 coding DNA: TGTGCCAGCAGTTCCGGGACAGGGATTGAAGCTTTCTTT. Translated: CASSSGTGIEAFF.

V is TRBV29-1 and J is TRBJ1-1; 9 bases line up with TRBD1. V trimming: 6 bases; J trimming: 5 bases; junction bases outside the gene matches: 10. Per the germline V gene, CDR1 is SQVTM and CDR2 is ANQGSEA. The CDR3 contains 14 residues. CDR3: CSVPTGGRGTEAFF. The CDR3 DNA reads as TGCAGCGTCCCTACAGGGGGCCGAGGGACTGAAGCTTTCTTT.

This clone was observed a handful of times. The chain joins TRBV6-8 to TRBJ2-1, with 10 positions matching TRBD1. Germline-derived CDR1 and CDR2 are MNHGY and SAAAGT. The CDR3 spans 15 residues. V dropped 4 bases and J dropped 6; count of bases not matched to a gene: 6. For the CDR3, the DNA is TGTGCCAGCAGTTTCCGACAGGGGGCTCGCAATGAGCAGTTCTTC. Its translation: CASSFRQGARNEQFF.

This clone was counted a single time. The V call is TRBV25-1, the J call TRBJ1-2; maybe TRBD1 (5 bases). CDR3 length: 16 amino acids. Germline CDR1 is MGHDK and CDR2 is SYGVNS. V lost 6 bases to trimming and J lost 0 bases, with 17 bases between them. The CDR3 spells CASRGVGGDANYGYTF. The CDR3 nucleotides are TGTGCCAGCAGGGGAGTGGGGGGAGACGCTAACTATGGCTACACCTTC.

The chain couples TRBV11-3 to TRBJ1-5; TRBD1 is a possible D gene (6 bases). CDR3 size: 15 residues. The germline V and J ends were trimmed by 3 bases and 5 bases, with 14 bases remaining between them. Germline V gene data show CDR1 as SGHNT and CDR2 as YENEEA. The CDR3 spells CASSFNTGMDQPQHF. DNA of the CDR3: TGTGCCAGCAGCTTCAATACAGGGATGGATCAGCCCCAGCATTTT.

A few counts support this clone. V is TRBV7-2 and J is TRBJ1-2, with 7 nucleotides matching TRBD1. V gave up 1 base and J gave up 4 bases; unmatched junction bases: 9. This CDR3 has 16 residues. Germline CDR1 and CDR2: SGHTA and FQGNSA. CDR3 DNA: TGTGCCAGCAGCTTAGGCGGAACAGGGGTTCGCTATGGCTACACCTTC. It is translated as CASSLGGTGVRYGYTF.

The rearrangement links TRBV23-1 to TRBJ2-3; 11 bases align to TRBD2. TRBV23-1 is given ORF status, its function remaining uncertain. J gave up 0 bases and V 0 bases, and 5 bases lay outside the gene matches. The CDR3 contains 18 residues. As DNA, the CDR3 is TGCGCCAGCAGTCAATCTCGGGGACTAGCGGTTAGCACAGATACGCAGTATTTT. The encoded protein is CASSQSRGLAVSTDTQYF.

The chain has TRBV28 and TRBJ2-7; 10 nucleotides match TRBD2. CDR1 is MDHEN and CDR2 is SYDVKM in the germline V gene. The ends lost 5 bases at V and 5 bases at J; junction bases unmatched: 3. The CDR3 is made up of 13 amino acids. This CDR3 reads CASSPGLANEQYF. CDR3 nucleotides: TGTGCCAGCAGTCCGGGACTAGCGAACGAGCAGTACTTC.

This clone is medium-sized within its sample. The V call is TRBV11-3, the J call TRBJ2-3; D not certain. Trimming shortened V by 1 base and J by 1 base, and 9 bases separated the two germline ends. The CDR3 extends over 15 amino acids. Germline V gene lookup returns CDR1 SGHNT and CDR2 YENEEA. The CDR3 reads CASSLVVVGTDTQYF. CDR3 coding DNA: TGTGCCAGCAGCTTAGTGGTGGTAGGCACAGATACGCAGTATTTT.

The V call is TRBV9, the J call TRBJ2-3; D unclear. This CDR3 region has 13 residues. V lost 4 bases, J lost 4 bases, and 10 bases lay in between. Germline V gene lookup returns CDR1 SGDLS and CDR2 YYNGEE. The CDR3 loop is CASSSDHSDTQYF. The CDR3 coding sequence is TGTGCCAGCAGCTCGGACCATTCAGATACGCAGTATTTT.